The next 21 T cell receptor beta chains were all read from a single sample in a study of CD8 T cells in Susac syndrome. RNA amounts of about 0.5 to 1 ug underwent reverse transcription with random hexamers. TCRdb redid the calling of the immunoSEQ multiplex PCR reads with MiXCR, one entry per CDR3 protein. The table includes 55,000 to 75,000 distinct CDR3 sequences, about 92% detected once. The sequenced material came from CD4+ T cells from PBMCs. The receptors here all came from a human donor with Susac syndrome.

This chain joins TRBV5-1 and TRBJ1-4; D perhaps matches TRBD1 (5 bases). Germline CDR1 and CDR2: SGHRS and YFSETQ. Trimming cost V 4 bases and J 5 bases, with 18 bases left between them. This CDR3 contains 16 residues. The chain's CDR3 is CASSPLNGGRNEKLFF. CDR3 nucleotide sequence: TGCGCCAGCAGCCCTCTAAACGGGGGAAGAAATGAAAAACTGTTTTTT.

The chain combines TRBV7-2 with TRBJ2-7; 7 bases map to TRBD1. The junction had 6 bases not matched to a gene; V was cut back by 5 bases and J by 2 bases. The CDR3 covers 14 residues. The germline CDR1 and CDR2 sequences are SGHTA and FQGNSA. The CDR3 is CASSNRQGPYEQYF. The CDR3 DNA sequence: TGTGCCAGCAGCAACCGACAGGGCCCCTACGAGCAGTACTTC.

The chain uses TRBV19 and TRBJ1-4; 7 positions match TRBD1. Germline lookup yields CDR1 LNHDA and CDR2 SQIVND (reference sequence). The CDR3 runs to 14 residues. The trim removed 9 bases at V and 3 bases at J, leaving 7 bases unmatched. As DNA, the CDR3 is TGTGCCAGCCAGGGGGGACTGCCTAATGAAAAACTGTTTTTT. It specifies CASQGGLPNEKLFF. The variable domain in full, with the rest retrieved from reference TRBV19 and TRBJ1-4, is DGGITQSPKYLFRKEGQNVTLSCEQNLNHDAMYWYRQDPGQGLRLIYYSQIVNDFQKGDIAEGYSVSREKKESFPLTVTSAQKNPTAFYLCASQGGLPNEKLFFGSGTQLSVL.

The rearrangement joins TRBV20-1 to TRBJ1-5, with 7 positions matching TRBD1. V was pared by 0 bases and J by 7 bases, with 9 bases of the junction left unmatched. CDR3 length equals 15 residues. Per germline, CDR1 DFQATT and CDR2 SNEGSKA (reference sequence). The CDR3 sequence: CSAREIGGGGQPQHF. CDR3 DNA sequence: TGCAGTGCTAGAGAAATAGGGGGCGGAGGACAGCCCCAGCATTTT.

V gene TRBV5-1 combines with J gene TRBJ2-1, with 12 bases matching TRBD2. The CDR3 is 15 residues long. Germline values: CDR1 SGHRS, CDR2 YFSETQ. J lost 9 bases, V lost 1 base, and 5 bases had no gene match. CDR3 sequence (DNA): TGCGCCAGCAGCTTGACTAGCGGGGGGTTTGGTGAGCAGTTCTTC. Its translation: CASSLTSGGFGEQFF.

This sequence joins TRBV9 and TRBJ2-4; the D gene is possibly TRBD2 (6 bases). V was cut by 3 bases and J by 6 bases, with 22 bases left in between. Germline V gene sequence: CDR1 SGDLS, CDR2 YYNGEE. CDR3 length: 17 amino acids. Here the CDR3 reads CASSGSGGGKIGNIQYF. The CDR3 nucleotides read TGTGCCAGCAGCGGGAGCGGAGGAGGGAAAATAGGAAACATTCAGTACTTC. Full variable domain (outside the CDR3, taken from reference TRBV9 and TRBJ2-4): DSGVTQTPKHLITATGQRVTLRCSPRSGDLSVYWYQQSLDQGLQFLIQYYNGEERAKGNILERFSAQQFPDLHSELNLSSLELGDSALYFCASSGSGGGKIGNIQYFGAGTRLSVL.

In this sample, this clonotype turned up once. V gene TRBV5-1 combines with J gene TRBJ2-4; D ambiguous. Trimming cost V 1 base and J 0 bases, with 8 bases left between them. The germline CDR1 and CDR2 sequences are SGHRS and YFSETQ. The CDR3 is made up of 15 amino acids. In DNA form, the CDR3 reads TGCGCCAGCAGCTTGACACCCACAGCCAAAAACATTCAGTACTTC. Translation gives CASSLTPTAKNIQYF.

This chain uses TRBV2 with TRBJ1-1; the D is unclear. The CDR3 contains 14 residues. The V end was cut by 1 base, the J end by 2 bases, with 8 bases between. Germline V gene data show CDR1 as SNHLY and CDR2 as FYNNEI. This chain's CDR3 is CASSEGPANTEAFF. CDR3 DNA: TGTGCCAGCAGTGAAGGACCTGCTAACACTGAAGCTTTCTTT.

This chain connects TRBV7-9 to TRBJ2-1, with D tentatively TRBD1 (5 bases). In germline, CDR1 is SEHNR, CDR2 FQNEAQ (reference sequence). The ends were cut back, 1 base at V and 7 bases at J, with 14 bases in the middle. The CDR3 contains 15 residues. Here the CDR3 DNA reads TGTGCCAGCAGCTTAGTACGGACACGGCTTAATGAGCAGTTCTTC. Translation gives CASSLVRTRLNEQFF.

The chain carries TRBV11-3 and TRBJ2-2; 8 nucleotides match TRBD2. Germline V gene sequence: CDR1 SGHNT, CDR2 YENEEA. V dropped 1 base and J dropped 8; count of bases not matched to a gene: 12. The CDR3 sequence is 17 residues long. The chain's CDR3 is CASSLVVQRGTAGELFF. CDR3 nucleotides: TGTGCCAGCAGCTTAGTTGTTCAGCGGGGGACCGCAGGGGAGCTGTTTTTT.

The chain couples TRBV19 to TRBJ1-5, with D possibly TRBD1 on 5 matching bases. The ends were cut back, 4 bases at V and 0 bases at J, with 10 bases in the middle. Germline V gene data show CDR1 as LNHDA and CDR2 as SQIVND (reference sequence). The CDR3 is 15 residues long. This CDR3 is CASSTDSHSNQPQHF. As DNA, the CDR3 is TGTGCCAGTAGTACCGACAGCCATAGCAATCAGCCCCAGCATTTT.

The rearrangement joins TRBV13 to TRBJ2-3; D is ambiguous. CDR3 length: 14 residues. CDR1 and CDR2 (germline): PRHDT, FYEKMQ (reference sequence). Trimming left V 2 bases short and J 2 bases short, with 8 bases between. Written as DNA, the CDR3 is TGTGCCAGCAGCTTAACCTCGGACACAGATACGCAGTATTTT. It specifies CASSLTSDTDTQYF.

The chain links TRBV6-5 to TRBJ2-7; D not certain. The CDR3 sequence is 11 residues long. Germline V lookup: CDR1 MNHEY, CDR2 SVGAGI. V shed 0 bases and J shed 7 bases, with 4 bases lying between them. The CDR3 loop reads CASSYSREQYF. Written as DNA, the CDR3 is TGTGCCAGCAGTTACTCTAGAGAGCAGTACTTC.

The chain carries TRBV28 and TRBJ1-2, with D unresolved. Per germline, CDR1 MDHEN and CDR2 SYDVKM. Trimming pared 9 bases from V and 0 bases from J, leaving 8 bases between. The length of the CDR3 is 12 residues. The CDR3 nucleotides are TGTGCCAGTAATAAAGCTAACTATGGCTACACCTTC. Translating it yields CASNKANYGYTF.

This chain uses TRBV4-2 with TRBJ1-4; no clear D. Deletions cut 4 bases from V and 6 bases from J, with 12 bases between. Germline CDR1 LGHNA, CDR2 YNFKEQ. The CDR3 sequence is 14 residues long. The CDR3 DNA follows: TGTGCCAGCAGCCCAGGAACATCCGATGAAAAACTGTTTTTT. Translation: CASSPGTSDEKLFF.

The rearrangement links TRBV20-1 to TRBJ1-6, with a tentative D call TRBD1 (6 bases). Germline V gives CDR1 DFQATT, CDR2 SNEGSKA (reference sequence). V was trimmed by 6 bases and J by 8 bases, leaving 8 bases between them. This CDR3 is 11 amino acids long. CDR3 region: CSAGQYSPLHF. The CDR3 coding sequence is TGCAGTGCAGGACAGTATTCACCCCTCCACTTT.

The V and J genes are TRBV6-1 and TRBJ2-7; D gene ambiguous. There are 12 residues in the CDR3. Germline CDR1 is MNHNS and CDR2 is SASEGT. The germline V and J ends were trimmed by 7 bases and 8 bases, with 15 bases remaining between them. The CDR3 protein is CASIQSPIKQYF. The CDR3 DNA reads as TGTGCCAGCATCCAGTCGCCTATAAAGCAGTACTTC.

The J gene is TRBJ1-2, the V gene TRBV19; 7 bases agree with TRBD1. CDR3 length equals 17 residues. V lost 7 bases, J lost 1 base, and 15 bases stayed unmatched. Germline V gene data show CDR1 as LNHDA and CDR2 as SQIVND (reference sequence). The CDR3 region is CASTPWDRRFFNYGYTF. The CDR3 coding sequence is TGTGCCAGTACCCCCTGGGACAGAAGGTTCTTTAACTATGGCTACACCTTC.

In DNA, the CDR3 is TGTGCCAGCAGCCAACCAGGGACAGGCAATCAGCCCCAGCATTTT. Its protein product is CASSQPGTGNQPQHF. The V call is TRBV7-2, the J call TRBJ1-5; 7 bases are shared with TRBD1. This CDR3 contains 15 residues. V lost 5 bases, J lost 2 bases, and 6 bases stayed unmatched. Germline V lookup: CDR1 SGHTA, CDR2 FQGNSA.

The chain recombines TRBV28 with TRBJ1-1; D gene ambiguous. CDR1 and CDR2 from the germline V gene are MDHEN and SYDVKM. The V and J ends lost 7 bases and 4 bases respectively, with 10 bases between them. There are 12 residues in the CDR3. The CDR3 reads CASTDRPTEAFF. In nucleotides, the CDR3 is TGTGCCAGCACCGATAGGCCCACTGAAGCTTTCTTT.

The chain is built from TRBV20-1 and TRBJ2-3; the D gene is possibly TRBD1 (5 bases). Germline lookup yields CDR1 DFQATT and CDR2 SNEGSKA (reference sequence). The ends were cut back, 3 bases at V and 4 bases at J, with 20 bases in the middle. The CDR3 loop spans 16 amino acids. Here the CDR3 reads CSASLQDSLSADTQYF. The CDR3 nucleotides read TGCAGTGCTAGCCTACAGGATTCCCTTTCGGCAGATACGCAGTATTTT.